Listed below are T cell receptor beta chains from one sample, sequenced in a study of blood T cell repertoires in COVID-19. The table came from immunoSEQ multiplex PCR; TCRdb's copy has only in-frame clones and leaves some out. The sample carries roughly 98,000 clones, 82% recorded once. The sequenced sample consisted of peripheral blood. The receptors originated from a man in his 70s with active or convalescent COVID-19. Each CDR3 is given with its conserved first and last residue. The order of the fields is V gene, CDR3 protein.

V gene: TRBV4-1; CDR3 protein: CASSQVPAGASTGELFF
V gene: TRBV28; CDR3 protein: CASSWGRGADTQYF
V gene: TRBV7-9; CDR3 protein: CASSTGRGLSGYTF
V gene: TRBV10-3; CDR3 protein: CAASKRGDKETQYF
V gene: TRBV29-1; CDR3 protein: CSVGERTGGGQPQHF
V gene: TRBV11-2; CDR3 protein: CASSLVTVSYEQYF
V gene: TRBV7-2; CDR3 protein: CASALEGTNYGYTF
V gene: TRBV19; CDR3 protein: CASSMTAHSYNEQFF
V gene: TRBV7-2; CDR3 protein: CASSLEYRGYGYTF
V gene: TRBV24-1; CDR3 protein: CATSEIPPWRDLDNEQFF
V gene: TRBV12-3/TRBV12-4; CDR3 protein: CASSFTGYGYTF
V gene: TRBV7-2; CDR3 protein: CASSPSGTVYGYTF
V gene: TRBV6-4; CDR3 protein: CASSDEGGGVNTQYF
V gene: TRBV5-6; CDR3 protein: CASSGRQASSYNSPLHF
V gene: TRBV5-1; CDR3 protein: CASSLGGFSSYNEQFF
V gene: TRBV15; CDR3 protein: CATSRGRGQETQYF
V gene: TRBV7-9; CDR3 protein: CASSSQGGTEAFF
V gene: TRBV18; CDR3 protein: CASSPRADTEAFF
V gene: TRBV27; CDR3 protein: CASSLAGSGNTIYF
V gene: TRBV27; CDR3 protein: CASSSTGGLTYEQYF
V gene: TRBV15; CDR3 protein: CATSRDEGRNTIYF
V gene: TRBV4-1; CDR3 protein: CASSQARGTEAFF
V gene: TRBV6-5; CDR3 protein: CASSYGTGIEQYF
V gene: TRBV5-6; CDR3 protein: CASSLRTGVNEKLFF
V gene: TRBV19; CDR3 protein: CASSIVRQTIKAKNIQYF
V gene: TRBV25-1; CDR3 protein: CASSNSRDSGYGYTF
V gene: TRBV19; CDR3 protein: CASSPLKRGQGNSPLHF
V gene: TRBV29-1; CDR3 protein: CSVEVTGYEQYF
V gene: TRBV19; CDR3 protein: CASSTRGSFYSNQPQHF
V gene: TRBV7-3; CDR3 protein: CASSPHPGAGGDTGELFF
V gene: TRBV5-1; CDR3 protein: CASSLTGGPYNEQFF
V gene: TRBV23-1; CDR3 protein: CASTHPVENYEQYF
V gene: TRBV5-6; CDR3 protein: CASSPDRGRNTIYF
V gene: TRBV10-2; CDR3 protein: CASSSGTNYEQYF
V gene: TRBV10-2; CDR3 protein: CASSESTGYGYTF
V gene: TRBV3-1/TRBV3-2; CDR3 protein: CASSQDGRAEAFF
V gene: TRBV11-3; CDR3 protein: CASSSSQGARETQYF
V gene: TRBV5-1; CDR3 protein: CASSFFDSRELFF
V gene: TRBV27; CDR3 protein: CASTKTPGQGAGEAFF
V gene: TRBV5-5; CDR3 protein: CASSLGMGSSYEQYF
V gene: TRBV18; CDR3 protein: CASSPGGASNQPQHF
V gene: TRBV19; CDR3 protein: CASSRDMDGYGYTF
V gene: TRBV7-9; CDR3 protein: CASTIDRNRNTEAFF
V gene: TRBV7-2; CDR3 protein: CASSLQGINGYTF
V gene: TRBV18; CDR3 protein: CASSPPTGKHGELFF
V gene: TRBV9; CDR3 protein: CASSALSSGELFF
V gene: TRBV5-1; CDR3 protein: CASSLGQGGEAFF
V gene: TRBV6-5; CDR3 protein: CATKTTSALGNEQFF
V gene: TRBV4-1; CDR3 protein: CASSQLSSGNTIYF
V gene: TRBV6-2/TRBV6-3; CDR3 protein: CASSYSTSVETQYF
V gene: TRBV11-3; CDR3 protein: CASSVGGHNEQFF
V gene: TRBV7-9; CDR3 protein: CASSQTLAGGRGEQYF
V gene: TRBV9; CDR3 protein: CASSVDGSNQPQHF
V gene: TRBV21-1; CDR3 protein: CASSKLQGRFTDTQYF
V gene: TRBV19; CDR3 protein: CASSSGQGGTEAFF
V gene: TRBV5-6; CDR3 protein: CASSLEGTGFSPLHF
V gene: TRBV18; CDR3 protein: CASSPGHNQPQHF
V gene: TRBV19; CDR3 protein: CASSPSGTGAGANYGYTF
V gene: TRBV5-4; CDR3 protein: CASSLRGGLSSYNEQFF
V gene: TRBV2; CDR3 protein: CASSQDRAGELFF